These 27 T cell receptor beta chains were all obtained from the same sample, sequenced in a study of CD8 T cells in Susac syndrome. Random hexamers were used to reverse transcribe roughly 0.5 to 1 ug of RNA. TCRdb analysed the immunoSEQ multiplex PCR reads with MiXCR anew, one entry per CDR3 protein. This table holds 60,000 to 75,000 distinct CDR3 sequences, 95% found once. The material sequenced was CD8+ T cells from PBMCs. The receptors shown here come from a human donor in good health.

V and J are TRBV7-9 and TRBJ1-6, with D uncertain. Trimming pared 3 bases from V and 10 bases from J, leaving 7 bases between. Germline V lookup: CDR1 SEHNR, CDR2 FQNEAQ (reference sequence). The CDR3 has 12 residues. The CDR3 reads CASSFKGSPLHF. Written as DNA, the CDR3 is TGTGCCAGCAGCTTTAAAGGCTCACCCCTCCACTTT.

This chain joins TRBV19 and TRBJ1-5, with a weak D call TRBD1 (5 bases). The CDR3 contains 13 residues. V was clipped by 8 bases and J by 6 bases, with 14 bases between them. From germline, CDR1 is LNHDA and CDR2 SQIVND (reference sequence). The CDR3, as DNA: TGTGCCAGTTCAACAGGCCCTCTTCAGCCCCAGCATTTT. This encodes CASSTGPLQPQHF.

The chain has TRBV5-1 and TRBJ1-1, with a tentative D call TRBD1 (6 bases). V was cut by 1 base and J by 1 base, with 11 bases left in between. Germline assignment: CDR1 SGHRS and CDR2 YFSETQ. This CDR3 comprises 15 residues. The CDR3 spells CASSLRGLENTEAFF. The DNA of the CDR3 is TGCGCCAGCAGCTTGCGGGGGCTAGAGAACACTGAAGCTTTCTTT.

The CDR3 DNA follows: TGCAGTGCCGGAGCCTACGAGCAGTACGTC. Its protein is CSAGAYEQYV. V gene TRBV20-1 combines with J gene TRBJ2-7, with D uncertain. This CDR3 comprises 10 residues. Germline V gene sequence: CDR1 DFQATT, CDR2 SNEGSKA (reference sequence). Trimming shortened V by 6 bases and J by 2 bases, and 5 bases separated the two germline ends.

This clonotype was observed a single time. The rearrangement joins TRBV10-3 to TRBJ1-5; no clear D. Trimming took 0 bases from V and 5 from J, leaving 2 bases between them. The CDR3 extends over 12 amino acids. The V gene's germline CDR1 is ENHRY and CDR2 SYGVKD. This CDR3 reads CAISESDQPQHF. In DNA, the CDR3 is TGTGCCATCAGTGAGTCTGATCAGCCCCAGCATTTT.

The rearrangement links TRBV9 to TRBJ1-2; perhaps TRBD1 as D (6 bases). Trimming pared 1 base from V and 6 bases from J, leaving 16 bases between. The CDR3 length is 15 residues. Germline V gene lookup returns CDR1 SGDLS and CDR2 YYNGEE. The CDR3 protein is CASSVSWGQGNGYTF. CDR3 in DNA: TGTGCCAGCAGCGTATCTTGGGGGCAGGGGAATGGCTACACCTTC.

This clonotype has only one observation. The V and J genes are TRBV3-1 and TRBJ2-1, with a possible D match to TRBD1 (5 bases). This CDR3 region has 16 residues. The germline V and J ends were trimmed by 0 bases and 4 bases, with 13 bases remaining between them. Germline-derived CDR1 and CDR2 are LGHDT and YNNKEL (reference sequence). The CDR3 region has the DNA TGTGCCAGCAGCCAAGATCAGGGTGGAGCTTACAATGAGCAGTTCTTC. This gives the protein CASSQDQGGAYNEQFF.

This chain links TRBV23-1 with TRBJ1-4; weak D call: TRBD1 (5 bases). TRBV23-1 is flagged as an ORF with uncertain function. With 4 bases removed from V and 8 bases from J, the gap between germline ends came to 20 bases. The CDR3 covers 16 residues. CDR3 sequence: CASSPTSDTGGEKLFF. The CDR3 DNA reads TGCGCCAGCAGTCCCACCTCGGACACCGGAGGGGAAAAACTGTTTTTT.

The gene calls are TRBV30 and TRBJ2-7; D gene uncertain. The CDR3 loop spans 11 amino acids. The V end lost 4 bases, the J end lost 0 bases, and 4 bases lay between the germline ends. Per the germline V gene, CDR1 is GTSNPN and CDR2 is SVGIG (reference sequence). In DNA form, the CDR3 reads TGTGCCTGGACAACCTCCTACGAGCAGTACTTC. Residues: CAWTTSYEQYF.

This chain joins TRBV9 and TRBJ1-1; TRBD1 matches 7 bases. Germline-derived CDR1 and CDR2 are SGDLS and YYNGEE. V was clipped by 4 bases and J by 0 bases; unmatched bases: 6. CDR3 length: 15 amino acids. CDR3 sequence (DNA): TGTGCCAGCAGCACCCGGGACAGCCTGAACACTGAAGCTTTCTTT. Encoded protein: CASSTRDSLNTEAFF.

This chain connects TRBV6-5 to TRBJ2-3; the D is unclear. The CDR3 sequence is 14 residues long. V lost 4 bases and J 2 bases, leaving 10 bases between the germline ends. The germline gives CDR1 MNHEY, CDR2 SVGAGI. The CDR3 spells CASSSQDLTDTQYF. In DNA, the CDR3 is TGTGCCAGCAGTTCTCAGGACCTCACAGATACGCAGTATTTT.

This clonotype was seen a single time. V is TRBV4-1 and J is TRBJ2-7, with D perhaps TRBD1 (6 bases). This CDR3 spans 12 amino acids. Germline lookup yields CDR1 MGHRA and CDR2 YSYEKL. V was clipped by 4 bases and J by 6 bases, with 10 bases between them. The DNA for the CDR3 is TGCGCCAGCAGCCCCCCAGGGGTCGAGCAGTACTTC. Protein product: CASSPPGVEQYF.

J is TRBJ2-1 and V is TRBV12-3 or TRBV12-4; D possibly corresponds to TRBD2 (6 bases). The CDR3 loop spans 13 amino acids. Trimming took off 3 bases at V and 8 bases at J, with 11 bases between the two ends. DNA of the CDR3: TGTGCCAGCAGTTTTGGGACTTACGATGAGCAGTTCTTC. Its protein product is CASSFGTYDEQFF.

The chain is built from TRBV30 and TRBJ1-1, with 7 bases identical to TRBD1. V shed 1 base and J 6 bases; nucleotides not matched to a gene: 8. Per the germline V gene, CDR1 is GTSNPN and CDR2 is SVGIG (reference sequence). This CDR3 is built from 14 residues. The CDR3 loop reads CAWSDRGRKPEAFF. CDR3 in DNA: TGTGCCTGGAGTGACAGGGGAAGGAAGCCTGAAGCTTTCTTT.

V usage is TRBV9 and J usage is TRBJ2-3; 11 positions match TRBD2. This CDR3 has 15 residues. The ends lost 3 bases at V and 4 bases at J; junction bases unmatched: 4. Germline V CDR1 and CDR2: SGDLS, YYNGEE. CDR3 nucleotides: TGTGCCAGCAGCGGTAGCGGGGGGGCAGCAGATACGCAGTATTTT. Its translation is CASSGSGGAADTQYF. The whole variable domain, filled in from reference TRBV9 and TRBJ2-3, reads DSGVTQTPKHLITATGQRVTLRCSPRSGDLSVYWYQQSLDQGLQFLIQYYNGEERAKGNILERFSAQQFPDLHSELNLSSLELGDSALYFCASSGSGGAADTQYFGPGTRLTVL.

The chain has TRBV6-5 and TRBJ1-1; D is possibly TRBD1 (5 bases). Between the trimmed V and J ends, which lost 2 bases and 6 bases, there was a span of 10 bases. The CDR3 spans 13 residues. Germline V CDR1 and CDR2: MNHEY, SVGAGI. CDR3 sequence: CASSYTRGAEAFF. CDR3 DNA sequence: TGTGCCAGCAGTTACACCCGAGGGGCTGAAGCTTTCTTT.

The rearrangement joins TRBV12-3 or TRBV12-4 to TRBJ2-7; D gene uncertain. Trimming cost V 6 bases and J 4 bases, with 13 bases left between them. The length of the CDR3 is 13 residues. In nucleotides, the CDR3 is TGTGCCAGCAGCCCCCGCAGGCCATACGAGCAGTACTTC. Protein: CASSPRRPYEQYF.

V and J are TRBV5-4 and TRBJ1-4; tentative D call: TRBD1 (5 bases). CDR1 and CDR2 from the germline V gene are SGHNT and YYREEE (reference sequence). The length of the CDR3 is 14 residues. Trimming shortened V by 4 bases and J by 4 bases, and 11 bases separated the two germline ends. CDR3 nucleotide sequence: TGTGCCAGCAGCCGGGACGGCCGTAATGAAAAACTGTTTTTT. Protein sequence: CASSRDGRNEKLFF. Filled out from reference TRBV5-4 and TRBJ1-4, the complete variable domain reads ETGVTQSPTHLIKTRGQQVTLRCSSQSGHNTVSWYQQALGQGPQFIFQYYREEENGRGNFPPRFSGLQFPNYSSELNVNALELDDSALYLCASSRDGRNEKLFFGSGTQLSVL.

The V gene is TRBV2, the J gene TRBJ2-1, with 9 nucleotides matching TRBD1. This CDR3 is 14 amino acids long. The J segment lost 6 bases and the V segment lost 8 bases, leaving 8 bases of the junction unmatched. Germline V gene data show CDR1 as SNHLY and CDR2 as FYNNEI. In DNA form, the CDR3 reads TGTGCCAGCCTTCCTTGGGGACAGGGCAATGAGCAGTTCTTC. It specifies CASLPWGQGNEQFF.

The rearrangement joins TRBV12-5 to TRBJ1-1; D gene ambiguous. Germline CDR1 reads LGHNT; CDR2 reads FRNRAP. The CDR3 has 12 residues. V was cut by 9 bases and J by 1 base, with 9 bases left in between. The DNA of the CDR3 is TGTGCTAGCACCTTTTCGAACACTGAAGCTTTCTTT. The encoded protein is CASTFSNTEAFF.

The J gene is TRBJ2-7, the V gene TRBV27; TRBD1 or TRBD2 may be the D gene (5 bases each). This CDR3 has 11 residues. Germline CDR1 MNHEY, CDR2 SMNVEV (reference sequence). V lost 10 bases and J lost 7, with 14 bases in between. The CDR3 is CATQVGVEQYF. The CDR3 coding sequence is TGTGCCACCCAAGTGGGGGTTGAGCAGTACTTC.

This sequence joins TRBV6-2 or TRBV6-3 and TRBJ2-7; 8 positions match TRBD1. The CDR3 extends over 13 amino acids. Per germline, CDR1 MNHEY and CDR2 SVGEGT. With V trimmed by 3 bases and J by 5 bases, 3 bases remained unmatched. CDR3 protein: CASSYRTGHEQYV. The CDR3, as DNA: TGTGCCAGCAGTTATCGGACAGGGCACGAGCAGTACGTC.

V usage is TRBV6-2 or TRBV6-3 and J usage is TRBJ2-3; D uncertain. Trimming shortened V by 4 bases and J by 0 bases, and 8 bases separated the two germline ends. The germline CDR1 and CDR2 sequences are MNHEY and SVGEGT. The CDR3 is 14 amino acids. CDR3 DNA sequence: TGTGCCAGCAGTTCCCTGGGCAGCACAGATACGCAGTATTTT. It translates to CASSSLGSTDTQYF.

The V gene is TRBV27, the J gene TRBJ1-6, with D unclear. The V gene lost 2 bases and the J gene lost 14 bases, with 13 bases spanning the gap. CDR1 MNHEY and CDR2 SMNVEV come from the germline V gene (reference sequence). The CDR3 contains 13 residues. The chain's CDR3 is CASSLMASPALHF. DNA for the CDR3: TGTGCCAGCAGTTTAATGGCATCTCCGGCCCTCCACTTT.

The chain combines TRBV7-6 with TRBJ2-1; 11 bases align to TRBD2. This CDR3 spans 15 amino acids. Trimming cost V 5 bases and J 5 bases; bases outside gene matches: 5. Germline assignment: CDR1 SGHVS and CDR2 FNYEAQ. In DNA, the CDR3 is TGTGCCAGCAGCCTTAGCGGGGGGGCTAACAATGAGCAGTTCTTC. It translates to CASSLSGGANNEQFF. Supplemented by reference TRBV7-6 and TRBJ2-1, the full variable domain reads GAGVSQSPRYKVTKRGQDVALRCDPISGHVSLYWYRQALGQGPEFLTYFNYEAQQDKSGLPNDRFSAERPEGSISTLTIQRTEQRDSAMYRCASSLSGGANNEQFFGPGTRLTVL.

The V and J genes are TRBV4-3 and TRBJ1-3; D is possibly TRBD1 (5 bases). The V end was cut by 4 bases, the J end by 1 base, with 11 bases between. Germline V gene lookup returns CDR1 LGHNA and CDR2 YSLEER. This CDR3 has 15 residues. CDR3 nucleotide sequence: TGCGCCAGCAGCCGGGACCCACGTTCTGGAAACACCATATATTTT. Translation: CASSRDPRSGNTIYF.

CDR3 sequence: CASRYGGFTEAFF. The CDR3 coding sequence is TGTGCCAGTAGGTACGGGGGTTTCACTGAAGCTTTCTTT. V usage is TRBV19 and J usage is TRBJ1-1, with D tentatively TRBD1 (5 bases). V dropped 6 bases and J dropped 4 bases, with 12 bases sitting between them. This CDR3 has 13 amino acids. Looked up from germline, CDR1 is LNHDA and CDR2 is SQIVND (reference sequence).